What follows is one T cell receptor beta chain and its context. This clonotype has a count of ten or more. Its antigen is not yet known. There are no base qualities to consult, and no much larger clone falls within one base. From its cysteine to its phenylalanine, the CDR3 spans 14 amino acids. The CDR3 DNA has 42 bases and is translated from base 1. Looking up the germline V gene yields CDR1 SGHVS and CDR2 FNYEAQ. Trimming costs V 7 bases and J 0 bases, and their ends lie 11 bases apart. This sample was taken from a study of T cell repertoires in cytomegalovirus infection (dated by TCRdb to between 2019 and 2020). With regard to the full study: Because public TCR beta signatures pointed to carriage of CMV infection together with the matching HLA type, the HLA type of each donor mattered for the analysis.

The paper as a whole reports these results and caveats: The ex vivo response was dominated by HLA-C-restricted CMV-specific TCR beta clonotypes, which also provided the single most frequent clonotype in two of eight donors. Carriers of CMV infection plus the relevant HLA type were discriminated by the cumulative frequency of public TCR beta family members in the study cohort and in an independent approximately 360-donor cohort.

Sequenced using an Illumina HiSeq 1500. The public reads were quality trimmed at Q25 with fastp and then assembled into clones with MiXCR by TCRdb, keeping productive beta chains. Rows matching on CDR3 protein sequence are summarized as one entry with the most common DNA and genes. For this sample there are a few hundred thousand distinct CDR3 sequences; approximately 13% appear just once. The ten top clones hold about 8.7% of the sample. Rearrangement joined TRBV7-6 to TRBJ2-3; possibly the D gene is TRBD1, per 6 matching bases. This receptor was obtained from a human donor in good health (CMV status not recorded). Some clones in this sample may be carry-over from other donors' samples. Source material: PBMCs. At the DNA level, the sequence is TGTGCCAGCATGCAGGGGCCTAGCACAGATACGCAGTATTTT. This translates into CASMQGPSTDTQYF.